This TCR beta chain emerged from a study of cytomegalovirus exposure and HLA in healthy donors. Primers for the PCR totalled 60 Vbeta and 13 Jbeta. Produced via immunoSEQ multiplex PCR; TCRdb's table is partial and in-frame only. The table includes about 160,000 clones, approximately 81% detected once. The receptor was derived from a female donor in good health and CMV-seronegative. The sequenced sample consisted of PBMCs.

The CDR3 nucleotides read TGTGCCAGCGGCCGGGACAGGGTCTCTGGCTACACCTTC. Residues: CASGRDRVSGYTF. The chain links TRBV5-6 to TRBJ1-2; 9 positions match TRBD1. The germline gives CDR1 SGHDT, CDR2 YYEEEE. Trimming removed 7 bases from V and 7 bases from J; junction bases left unmatched: 8. CDR3 length: 13 amino acids.